This TCR beta chain was obtained from a study of T cells expressing NK-cell markers. Looked up from germline, CDR1 is SGHDT and CDR2 is YYEEEE. This CDR3 has 16 amino acids. With respect to this clonotype: Its antigen remains unknown.

Findings and limits, study-wide: Topping the CD3+CD56-NKG2C+ fraction as well were these clonotypes, in a handful of donors. The dominant NKG2C+ clonotypes represented about 1.0-8% of CD8+ T cells in six donors.

TCRdb re-called the 5' RACE reads, yielding one record per CDR3 amino acid sequence without DNA. The sample includes hundreds of thousands of distinct CDR3 sequences. The receptor was isolated from a woman between 18 and 69 years old in good health. The chain couples TRBV5-6 to TRBJ1-5. Sequenced sample: blood T cells: a sorted CD56 or NKG2C T cell subset, CD4+ or CD8+ T cells, or bulk PBMC T cells (not recorded which). The CDR3 region is CASSFTDFDSNQPQHF.